Sequencing of this TCR beta chain was carried out in a study of blood T cell repertoires in COVID-19. Background on the study: Italy, Spain and the United States were the sources of the convalescent and acute COVID-19 samples. The cDNA or gDNA used as material had been derived from T cells, B-cell-depleted T cells, or PBMCs.

The protocol was immunoSEQ multiplex PCR, while the TCRdb copy is restricted to in-frame clones and leaves out a portion. The table lists about 270,000 clones, about 83% of them singletons. Trimming shortened V by 3 bases and J by 12 bases, and 14 bases separated the two germline ends. The V gene's germline CDR1 is GTSNPN and CDR2 SVGIG (reference sequence). This CDR3 spans 12 amino acids. This clone was recorded at least ten times. Sequenced input: peripheral blood. The clonotype comes from a man aged 80 or over with acute or convalescent COVID-19. The chain links TRBV30 to TRBJ1-4, with D unclear. The CDR3 nucleotides are TGTGCCTGGAGCGTAGACACCTTGCAACTGTTTTTT. This sequence encodes CAWSVDTLQLFF.